This T cell receptor beta chain was profiled in a study of human T cells and chemical hapten exposure. Study-wide results and caveats: It was expanded TCRs that formed significantly more large CDR3 similarity clusters than controls did.

The CDR3 consists of 13 residues. Trimming cost V 1 base and J 11 bases, with 14 bases left between them. Germline V CDR1 and CDR2: SGHAT, FQNNGV. This clonotype was detected ten times or more. Antigen: not known. Under the authors' procedure: Samples ranged from roughly 20,000 to 700,000 TCRs, with a median of approximately 100,000. In TCRdb, the RACE reads were re-called with MiXCR into one record per CDR3 protein. TCRdb's processing, not the study's, gives the V and J calls here. The table records around 360,000 distinct CDR3 sequences, more than 5% of them present only once. The time point is: patch test 2, 6 weeks after DPC sensitization. As for treatment: therapeutic diphenylcyclopropenone sensitization with weekly scalp DPC.

This TCR was recovered from a woman under 30 with alopecia areata. Some clones in this sample may be carry-over from other donors' samples. The V call is TRBV11-2, the J call TRBJ1-1; no clear D gene. The sequences come from whole blood, collected in connection with sensitization to the hapten diphenylcyclopropenone (DPC). The CDR3 is CASSLGGIHRAFF. The CDR3 coding sequence is TGTGCCAGCAGCTTAGGAGGGATACATAGGGCTTTCTTT.